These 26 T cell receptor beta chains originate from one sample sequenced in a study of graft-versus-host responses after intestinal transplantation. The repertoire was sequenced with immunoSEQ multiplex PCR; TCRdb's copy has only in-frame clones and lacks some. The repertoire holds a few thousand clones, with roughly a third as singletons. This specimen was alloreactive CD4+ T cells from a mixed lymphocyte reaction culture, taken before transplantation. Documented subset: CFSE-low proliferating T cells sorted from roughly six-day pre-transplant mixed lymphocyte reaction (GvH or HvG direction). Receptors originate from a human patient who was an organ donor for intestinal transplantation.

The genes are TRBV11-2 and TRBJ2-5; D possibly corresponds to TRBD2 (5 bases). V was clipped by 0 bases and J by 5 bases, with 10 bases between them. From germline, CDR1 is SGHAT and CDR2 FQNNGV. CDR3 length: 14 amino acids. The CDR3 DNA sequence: TGTGCCAGCAGCTTAGATAACGGGGTGGAGACCCAGTACTTC. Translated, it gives CASSLDNGVETQYF.

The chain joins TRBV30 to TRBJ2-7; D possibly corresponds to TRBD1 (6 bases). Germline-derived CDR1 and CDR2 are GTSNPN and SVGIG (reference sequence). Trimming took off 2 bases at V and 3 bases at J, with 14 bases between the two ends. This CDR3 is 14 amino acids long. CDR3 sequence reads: CAWSPQGWDYEQYF. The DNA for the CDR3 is TGTGCCTGGAGTCCACAGGGATGGGACTACGAGCAGTACTTC.

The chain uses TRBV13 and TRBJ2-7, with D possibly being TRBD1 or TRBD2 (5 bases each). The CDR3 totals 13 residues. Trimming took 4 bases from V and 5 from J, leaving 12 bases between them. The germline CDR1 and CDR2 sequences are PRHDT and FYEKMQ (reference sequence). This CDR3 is CASSSDRGDEQYF. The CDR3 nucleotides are TGTGCCAGCAGCTCCGACCGGGGCGACGAGCAGTACTTC.

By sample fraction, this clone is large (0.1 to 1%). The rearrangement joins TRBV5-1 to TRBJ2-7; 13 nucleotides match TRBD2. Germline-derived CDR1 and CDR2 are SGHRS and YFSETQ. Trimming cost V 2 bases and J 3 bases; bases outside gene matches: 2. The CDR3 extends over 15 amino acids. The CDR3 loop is CASSFGTSGVYEQYF. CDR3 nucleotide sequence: TGCGCCAGCAGCTTTGGGACTAGCGGGGTCTACGAGCAGTACTTC.

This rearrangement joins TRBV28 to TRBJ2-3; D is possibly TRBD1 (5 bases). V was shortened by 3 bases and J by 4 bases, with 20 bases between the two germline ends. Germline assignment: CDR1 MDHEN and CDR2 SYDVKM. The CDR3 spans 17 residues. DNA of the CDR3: TGTGCCAGCAGTTTGGGCAGGGTGGCTAACTTTGCAGATACGCAGTATTTT. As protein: CASSLGRVANFADTQYF.

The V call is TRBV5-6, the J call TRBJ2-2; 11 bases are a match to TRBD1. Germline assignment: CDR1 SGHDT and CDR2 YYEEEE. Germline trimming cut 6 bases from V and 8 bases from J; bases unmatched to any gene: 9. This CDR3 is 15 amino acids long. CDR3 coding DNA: TGTGCCAGCACCTTCGGGACAGGGGGTATTGGGGAGCTGTTTTTT. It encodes CASTFGTGGIGELFF.

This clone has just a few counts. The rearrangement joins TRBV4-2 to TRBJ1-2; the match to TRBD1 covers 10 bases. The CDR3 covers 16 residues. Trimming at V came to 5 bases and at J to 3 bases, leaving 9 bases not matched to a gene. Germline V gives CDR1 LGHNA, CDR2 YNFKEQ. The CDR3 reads CASSAAPGQGHYGYTF. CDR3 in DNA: TGTGCCAGCAGCGCCGCACCGGGACAGGGGCACTATGGCTACACCTTC.

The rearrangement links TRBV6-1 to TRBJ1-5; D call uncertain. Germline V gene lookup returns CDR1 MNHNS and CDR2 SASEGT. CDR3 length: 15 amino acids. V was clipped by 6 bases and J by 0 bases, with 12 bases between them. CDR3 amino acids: CASRARQYSNQPQHF. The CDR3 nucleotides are TGTGCCAGCAGGGCCAGACAATATAGCAATCAGCCCCAGCATTTT.

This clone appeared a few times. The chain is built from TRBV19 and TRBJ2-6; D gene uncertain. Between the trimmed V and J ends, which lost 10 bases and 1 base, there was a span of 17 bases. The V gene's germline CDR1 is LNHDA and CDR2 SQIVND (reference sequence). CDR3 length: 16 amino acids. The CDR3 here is CATKDQRPSGANVLTF. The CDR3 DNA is TGTGCCACCAAAGACCAGAGACCATCTGGGGCCAACGTCCTGACTTTC.

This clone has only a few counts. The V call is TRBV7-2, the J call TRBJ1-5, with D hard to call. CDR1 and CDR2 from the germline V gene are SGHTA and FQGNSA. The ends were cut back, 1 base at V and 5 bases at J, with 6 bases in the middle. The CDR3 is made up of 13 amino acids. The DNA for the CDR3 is TGTGCCAGCAGCTTAGAAAGGGATCAGCCCCAGCATTTT. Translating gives CASSLERDQPQHF.

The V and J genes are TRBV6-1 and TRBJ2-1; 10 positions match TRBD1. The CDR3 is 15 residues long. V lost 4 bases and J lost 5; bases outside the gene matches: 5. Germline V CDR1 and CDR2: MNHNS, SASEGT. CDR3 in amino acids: CASSAPGQGNNEQFF. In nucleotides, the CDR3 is TGTGCCAGCAGTGCGCCGGGACAGGGGAACAATGAGCAGTTCTTC.

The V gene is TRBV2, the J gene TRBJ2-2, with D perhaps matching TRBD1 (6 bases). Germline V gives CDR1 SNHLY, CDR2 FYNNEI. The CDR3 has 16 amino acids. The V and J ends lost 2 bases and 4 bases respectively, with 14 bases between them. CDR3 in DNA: TGTGCCAGCAGTGAAAGAGGGGGTGTGGGCACCGGGGAGCTGTTTTTT. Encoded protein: CASSERGGVGTGELFF.

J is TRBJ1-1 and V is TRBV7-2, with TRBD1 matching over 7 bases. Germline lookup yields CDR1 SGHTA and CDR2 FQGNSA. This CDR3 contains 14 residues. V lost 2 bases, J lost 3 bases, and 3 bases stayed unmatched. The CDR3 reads CASSLRQGDTEAFF. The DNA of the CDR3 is TGTGCCAGCAGCTTAAGGCAGGGGGACACTGAAGCTTTCTTT. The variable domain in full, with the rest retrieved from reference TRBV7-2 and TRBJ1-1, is GAGVSQSPSNKVTEKGKDVELRCDPISGHTALYWYRQSLGQGLEFLIYFQGNSAPDKSGLPSDRFSAERTGGSVSTLTIQRTQQEDSAVYLCASSLRQGDTEAFFGQGTRLTVV.

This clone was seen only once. CDR3 bases: TGCGCCAGCAGTAGTGTCAGCCTCAACACCGGGGAGCTGTTTTTT. The encoded protein is CASSSVSLNTGELFF. This chain connects TRBV5-1 to TRBJ2-2; D gene unclear. The CDR3 is made up of 15 amino acids. CDR1 and CDR2 (germline): SGHRS, YFSETQ. The V and J ends lost 5 bases and 2 bases respectively, with 13 bases between them.

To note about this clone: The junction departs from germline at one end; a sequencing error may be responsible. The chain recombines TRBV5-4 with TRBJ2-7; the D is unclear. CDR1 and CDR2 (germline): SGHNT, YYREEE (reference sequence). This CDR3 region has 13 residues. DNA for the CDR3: TGCGCCAGCAGCTTGGTGAGAGAGTACGAGCAGTACTTC. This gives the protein CASSLVREYEQYF.

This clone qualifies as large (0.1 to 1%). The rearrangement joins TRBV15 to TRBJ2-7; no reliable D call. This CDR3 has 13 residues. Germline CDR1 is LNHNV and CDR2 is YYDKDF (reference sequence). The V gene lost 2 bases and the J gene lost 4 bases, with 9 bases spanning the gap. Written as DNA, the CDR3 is TGTGCCACCAGCAGATCCCCTTCGTACGAGCAGTACTTC. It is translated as CATSRSPSYEQYF.

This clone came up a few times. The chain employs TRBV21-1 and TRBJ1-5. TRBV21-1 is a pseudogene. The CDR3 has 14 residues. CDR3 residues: CASSKSGRSQPQHF. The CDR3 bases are TGTGCCAGCAGCAAATCGGGTAGGTCCCAGCCCCAGCATTTT.

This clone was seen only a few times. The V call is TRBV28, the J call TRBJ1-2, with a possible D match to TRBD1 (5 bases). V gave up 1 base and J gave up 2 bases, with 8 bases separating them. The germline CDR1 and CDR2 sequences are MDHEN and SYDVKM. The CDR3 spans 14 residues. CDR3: CASSLYGGNYGYTF. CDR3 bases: TGTGCCAGCAGTTTATACGGGGGGAACTATGGCTACACCTTC.

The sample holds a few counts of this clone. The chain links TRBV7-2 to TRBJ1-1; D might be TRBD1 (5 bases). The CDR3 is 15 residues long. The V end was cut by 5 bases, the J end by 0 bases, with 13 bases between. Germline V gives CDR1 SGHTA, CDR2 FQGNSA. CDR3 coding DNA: TGTGCCAGCAGCCCCTACGGGACCATGAACACTGAAGCTTTCTTT. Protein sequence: CASSPYGTMNTEAFF.

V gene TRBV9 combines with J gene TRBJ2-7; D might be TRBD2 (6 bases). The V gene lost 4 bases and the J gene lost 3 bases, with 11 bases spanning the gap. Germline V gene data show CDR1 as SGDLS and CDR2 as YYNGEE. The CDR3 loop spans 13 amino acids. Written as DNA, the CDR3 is TGTGCCAGCAGCCCGGGACTTTACTACGAGCAGTACTTC. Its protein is CASSPGLYYEQYF.

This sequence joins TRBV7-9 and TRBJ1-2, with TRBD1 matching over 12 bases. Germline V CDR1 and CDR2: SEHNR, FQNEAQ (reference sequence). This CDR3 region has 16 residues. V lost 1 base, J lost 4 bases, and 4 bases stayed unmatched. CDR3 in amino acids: CASSLVPGQGAYGYTF. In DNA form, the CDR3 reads TGTGCCAGCAGCTTAGTACCGGGACAGGGGGCCTATGGCTACACCTTC.

For the CDR3, the DNA is TGTGCCTGGAGTGCCATTTCCTTGCAGCCCCATCAGCCCCAGCATTTT. Translating gives CAWSAISLQPHQPQHF. The chain has TRBV30 and TRBJ1-5, with no clear D. Germline V CDR1 and CDR2: GTSNPN, SVGIG (reference sequence). The CDR3 loop spans 16 amino acids. V gave up 1 base and J gave up 5 bases, with 18 bases separating them. The whole variable domain, remainder taken from reference TRBV30 and TRBJ1-5, is SQTIHQWPATLVQPVGSPLSLECTVEGTSNPNLYWYRQAAGRGLQLLFYSVGIGQISSEVPQNLSASRPQDRQFILSSKKLLLSDSGFYLCAWSAISLQPHQPQHFGDGTRLSIL.

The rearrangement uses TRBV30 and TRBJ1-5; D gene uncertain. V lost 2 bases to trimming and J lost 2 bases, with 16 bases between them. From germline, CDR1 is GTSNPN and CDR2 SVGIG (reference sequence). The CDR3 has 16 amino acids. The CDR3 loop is CAWSPLPGFGNQPQHF. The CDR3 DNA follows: TGTGCCTGGAGTCCCCTCCCGGGTTTTGGCAATCAGCCCCAGCATTTT.

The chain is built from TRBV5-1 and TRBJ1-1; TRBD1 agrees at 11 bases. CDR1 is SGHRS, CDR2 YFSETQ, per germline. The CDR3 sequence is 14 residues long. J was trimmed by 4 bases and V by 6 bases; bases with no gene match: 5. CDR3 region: CASTTGTGGTEAFF. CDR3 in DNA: TGCGCCAGCACTACCGGGACAGGGGGCACTGAAGCTTTCTTT. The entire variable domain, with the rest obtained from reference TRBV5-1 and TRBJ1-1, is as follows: KAGVTQTPRYLIKTRGQQVTLSCSPISGHRSVSWYQQTPGQGLQFLFEYFSETQRNKGNFPGRFSGRQFSNSRSEMNVSTLELGDSALYLCASTTGTGGTEAFFGQGTRLTVV.

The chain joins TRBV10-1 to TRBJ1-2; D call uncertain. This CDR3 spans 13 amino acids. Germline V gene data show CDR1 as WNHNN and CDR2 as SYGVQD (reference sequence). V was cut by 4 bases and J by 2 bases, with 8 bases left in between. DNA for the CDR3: TGCGCCAGCAGTGCAGGTTACAACTATGGCTACACCTTC. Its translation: CASSAGYNYGYTF.

CDR3 region: CASRGGLWETQYF. The CDR3 DNA sequence: TGTGCCAGCAGAGGGGGCCTGTGGGAGACCCAGTACTTC. The chain couples TRBV2 to TRBJ2-5, with 7 bases lining up with TRBD1. Looked up from germline, CDR1 is SNHLY and CDR2 is FYNNEI. The V segment lost 6 bases and the J segment 5 bases; nucleotides outside the gene matches: 6. The CDR3 is 13 residues long.